This TCR beta chain was captured by sequencing in a study of cytomegalovirus exposure and HLA in healthy donors. Looking at the study overall: HLA-typed donors were the source of approximately 80 million unique TCRs held in an early data release. Broader study findings: Certain sequence variants were highly shared and formed a cluster, and this cluster was likely a sequencing artifact.

The germline V gene encodes CDR1 MNHEY and CDR2 SVGAGI. Trimming took off 3 bases at V and 4 bases at J, with 12 bases between the two ends. The CDR3 is made up of 14 amino acids. This clone is a singleton in its sample. The antigen remains undetermined. PCR used 60 Vbeta primers and 13 Jbeta primers. Assay used: immunoSEQ multiplex PCR; TCRdb lists only in-frame clones, some missing. Among some 76,000 clones listed, roughly 76% were seen once. The chain carries TRBV6-5 and TRBJ1-1, with a weak D call TRBD1 (5 bases). Material: PBMCs. This clonotype was sampled from a male donor in good health and CMV-seropositive. The CDR3 reads CASSYTGGSTEAFF. As DNA, the CDR3 is TGTGCCAGCAGTTATACAGGCGGCTCCACTGAAGCTTTCTTT.